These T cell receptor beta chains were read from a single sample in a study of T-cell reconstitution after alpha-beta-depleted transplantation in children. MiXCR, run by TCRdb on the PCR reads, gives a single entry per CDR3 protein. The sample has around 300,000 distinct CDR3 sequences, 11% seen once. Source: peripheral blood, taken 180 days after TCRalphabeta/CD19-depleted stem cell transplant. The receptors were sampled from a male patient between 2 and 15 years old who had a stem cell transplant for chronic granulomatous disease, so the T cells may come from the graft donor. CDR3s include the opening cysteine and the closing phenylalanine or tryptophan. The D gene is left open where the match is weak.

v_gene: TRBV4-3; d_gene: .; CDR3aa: CASSQQTRETGELFF
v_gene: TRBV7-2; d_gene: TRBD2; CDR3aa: CASSLTSGKGEQFF
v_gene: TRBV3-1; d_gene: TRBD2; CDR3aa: CASCKRGLAGASLSYEQYF
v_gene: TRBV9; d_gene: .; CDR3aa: CASSVGGTANTGELFF
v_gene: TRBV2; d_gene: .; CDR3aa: CASRQRYNEQFF
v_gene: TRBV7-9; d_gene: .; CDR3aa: CASSLIGPWAGADSPLHF
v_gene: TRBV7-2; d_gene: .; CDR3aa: CASSLVREETQYF
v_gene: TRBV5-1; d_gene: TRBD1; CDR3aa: CASSADRERQEKLFF
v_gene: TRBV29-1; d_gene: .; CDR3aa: CSVDNGYYEQYF
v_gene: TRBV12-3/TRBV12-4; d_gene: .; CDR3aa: CASSFGVQGETQYF
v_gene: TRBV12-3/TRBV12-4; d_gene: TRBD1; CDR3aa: CASGGQGLGNQPQHF
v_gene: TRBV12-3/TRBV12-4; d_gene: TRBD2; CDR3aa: CASSLLGLVSSEQFF
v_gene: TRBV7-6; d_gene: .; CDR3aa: CASSSGVSKRTWSYNEQFF
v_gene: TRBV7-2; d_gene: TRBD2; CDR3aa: CASSWRVAGDADTQYF
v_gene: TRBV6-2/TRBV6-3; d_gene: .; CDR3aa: CASSYSKEGNEQFF
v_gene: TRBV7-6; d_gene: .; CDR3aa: CASSLYREYEQYF
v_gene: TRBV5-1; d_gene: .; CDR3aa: CASSLQTSGTKWDGELFF
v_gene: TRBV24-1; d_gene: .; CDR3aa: CATSFQPGYNSPLHF
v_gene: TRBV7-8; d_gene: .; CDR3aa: CASSLRTDLYSNQPQHF
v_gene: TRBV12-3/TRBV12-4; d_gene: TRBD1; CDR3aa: CASSLYPGQSSGANVLTF
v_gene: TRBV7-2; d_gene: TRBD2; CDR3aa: CASSLETSGRYQFF
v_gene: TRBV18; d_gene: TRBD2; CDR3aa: CASAGGPSYEQYF
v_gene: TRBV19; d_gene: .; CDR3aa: CASSHAGHTYEQYF
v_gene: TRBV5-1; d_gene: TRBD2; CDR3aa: CASSPFGRVPGLDYEQYF
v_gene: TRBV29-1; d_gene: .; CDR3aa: CSVGFGSNQPQHF
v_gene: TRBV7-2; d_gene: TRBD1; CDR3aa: CASSLLRGLRKPTEAFF
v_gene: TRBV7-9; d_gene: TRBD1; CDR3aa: CASSPSAGGSQPQHF
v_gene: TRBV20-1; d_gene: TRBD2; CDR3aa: CSARDPTASGGSSYNEQFF
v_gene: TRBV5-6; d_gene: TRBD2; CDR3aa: CASSAGLALQETQYF
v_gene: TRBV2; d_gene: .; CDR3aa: CASSHLTSSYEQYF
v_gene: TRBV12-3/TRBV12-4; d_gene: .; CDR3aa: CASSPPDRNNEQFF
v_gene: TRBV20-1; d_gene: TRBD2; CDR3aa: CSAFDSGGAGDTYEQYF
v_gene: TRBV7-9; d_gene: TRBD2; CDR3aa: CASSYLLAGGDYNEQFF
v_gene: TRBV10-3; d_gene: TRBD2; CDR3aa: CAISASGRLETQYF
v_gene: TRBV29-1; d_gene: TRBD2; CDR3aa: CSVLSGRAGDTQYF
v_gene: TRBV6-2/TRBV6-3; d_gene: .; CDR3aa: CASSYSADYSNQPQHF
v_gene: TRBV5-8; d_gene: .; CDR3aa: CASSLSSREQFF
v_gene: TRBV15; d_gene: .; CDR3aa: CATSRVLEGGEQYF
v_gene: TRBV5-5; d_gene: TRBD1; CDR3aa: CASSSRQGGNTGELFF
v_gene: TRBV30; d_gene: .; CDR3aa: CAWSSGATWMEQYF